Below, one T cell receptor (beta chain) is given with its context. Its antigen remains unknown. The data were obtained in a study of cytomegalovirus exposure and HLA in healthy donors. For the study at large: An analysis done earlier identified 100 million to 140 million unique TCR beta sequences from about 180 million T cells. Study-level results: Several of the most significant clusters were apparently associated with common viral pathogens in a later analysis.

When sampled, the donors appeared nominally healthy, though they likely had unrecorded immune exposures. The PCR employed 60 Vbeta primers together with 13 Jbeta primers. TCRdb's table, derived via immunoSEQ multiplex PCR, lists solely in-frame clones and lacks some. The sample records 200,000 to 250,000 clones, over 70% being singletons. This receptor was taken from a woman aged 60-75 years in good health and CMV-seropositive. Sequences were obtained from PBMCs.

CDR3 amino acids: CASSQGLARTGEQYF. CDR3 nucleotide sequence: TGCGCCAGCAGCCAAGGACTAGCGAGAACAGGCGAGCAGTACTTC. V and J are TRBV4-1 and TRBJ2-7, with 8 positions matching TRBD2. The V gene end was trimmed by 1 base and the J gene end by 6 bases; junction bases not matched to a gene: 8. CDR1 is MGHRA, CDR2 YSYEKL, per germline. The CDR3 is 15 amino acids.